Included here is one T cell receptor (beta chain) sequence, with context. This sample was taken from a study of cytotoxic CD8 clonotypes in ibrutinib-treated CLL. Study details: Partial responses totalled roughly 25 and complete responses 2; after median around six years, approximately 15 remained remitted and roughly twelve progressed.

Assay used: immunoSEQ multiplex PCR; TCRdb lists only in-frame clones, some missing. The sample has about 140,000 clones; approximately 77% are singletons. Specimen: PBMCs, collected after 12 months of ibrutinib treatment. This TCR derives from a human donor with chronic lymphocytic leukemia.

CDR3 in amino acids: CASSSRQRAYEQYF. The CDR3 DNA is TGTGCCAGCAGCTCCCGACAGAGGGCTTACGAGCAGTACTTC. The V call is TRBV11-3, the J call TRBJ2-7; the D gene could be TRBD1 or TRBD2 (5 bases each). The V and J ends lost 4 bases and 4 bases respectively, with 14 bases between them. CDR1 is SGHNT and CDR2 is YENEEA in the germline V gene. There are 14 residues in the CDR3. Full variable domain (remainder filled in from reference TRBV11-3 and TRBJ2-7): EAGVVQSPRYKIIEKKQPVAFWCNPISGHNTLYWYLQNLGQGPELLIRYENEEAVDDSQLPKDRFSAERLKGVDSTLKIQPAELGDSAVYLCASSSRQRAYEQYFGPGTRLTVT.